The clone carrying this TCR beta chain was seen many times. Its antigen remains unknown. RNA transcripts provided the source from which TCR beta CDR3 regions were amplified. Primed by the HTBI set, a first-round RT-PCR was run on the TCR CDR3. One entry per CDR3 protein, called by TCRdb with MiXCR from the multiplex PCR reads. The sample lists fewer than 350,000 distinct CDR3 sequences, less than 20% occurring once. CDR1 and CDR2 from the germline V gene are LGHDT and YNNKEL (reference sequence). The CDR3 contains 14 residues. The V gene end was trimmed by 1 base and the J gene end by 4 bases; junction bases not matched to a gene: 0. This entry comes from a study of T cells in Graves' hyperthyroidism and ophthalmopathy. Study in general: Peripheral blood was collected at initial diagnosis, before any treatment.

Points from the study as a whole: The blood repertoire included most of the expanded thyroid clonotypes above 0.001.

Source material for PBMCs was over 7.5 ml fresh peripheral blood. The TCR was taken from a man in his fifties with Graves' ophthalmopathy. Sequencing used blood. V and J are TRBV3-1 and TRBJ1-2, with TRBD1 matching over 10 bases. In nucleotides, the CDR3 is TGTGCCAGCAGCCAAGGGACAGGGGGCTATGGCTACACCTTC. As protein: CASSQGTGGYGYTF.